Listed here is a single TCR beta chain. TCRdb called the RT-PCR reads again in MiXCR, with one record for every CDR3 protein. There are around 760,000 distinct CDR3 sequences in the sample; approximately 15% occur only once, and 5.5% to 7% lies in the top ten. The entry originates in a study of response to subunit inactivated influenza vaccine. The V gene's germline CDR1 is KGHDR and CDR2 SFDVKD. V lost 9 bases and J 6 bases, leaving 11 bases between the germline ends. CDR3 size: 11 residues. V is TRBV24-1 and J is TRBJ2-7; D tentatively reads TRBD1 or TRBD2 (5 bases each). Material: PBMCs from blood, obtained about 14 days before vaccination. The receptor's source is a man aged 50-60 years who received an inactivated influenza vaccine. CDR3 sequence (DNA): TGTGCCACCGGGGACCGTGTCGAGCAGTACTTC. Its protein product is CATGDRVEQYF.